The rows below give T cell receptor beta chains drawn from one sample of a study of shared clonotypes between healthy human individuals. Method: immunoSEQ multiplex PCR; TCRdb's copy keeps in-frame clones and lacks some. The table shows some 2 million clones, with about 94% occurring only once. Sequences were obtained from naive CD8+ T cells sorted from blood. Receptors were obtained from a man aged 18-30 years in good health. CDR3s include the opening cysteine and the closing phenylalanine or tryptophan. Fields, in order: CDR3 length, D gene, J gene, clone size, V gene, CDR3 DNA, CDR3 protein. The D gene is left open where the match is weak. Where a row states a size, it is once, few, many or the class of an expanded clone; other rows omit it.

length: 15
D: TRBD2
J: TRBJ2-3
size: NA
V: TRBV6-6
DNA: TGTGCCAGCAGTCTGCTGGGGGGGATGACAGATACGCAGTATTTT
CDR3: CASSLLGGMTDTQYF

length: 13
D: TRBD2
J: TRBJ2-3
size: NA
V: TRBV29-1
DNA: TGCAGCGTTGAAATCGAGGTAGCGGGTACGCAGTATTTT
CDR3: CSVEIEVAGTQYF

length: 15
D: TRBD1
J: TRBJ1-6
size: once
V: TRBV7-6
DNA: TGTGCCAGCAGCAGCCGACAGGGGACGGATTCACCCCTCCACTTT
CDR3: CASSSRQGTDSPLHF

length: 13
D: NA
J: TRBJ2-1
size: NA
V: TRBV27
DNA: TGTGCCAGCAGTCCCGCCGTACCCAATGAGCAGTTCTTC
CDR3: CASSPAVPNEQFF

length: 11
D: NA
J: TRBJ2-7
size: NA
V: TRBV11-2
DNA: TGTGCCAGCAGCTTTATTAGTGAGCAGTACTTC
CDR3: CASSFISEQYF

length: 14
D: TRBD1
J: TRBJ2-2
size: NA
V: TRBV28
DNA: TGTGCCAGCAGAATACAGGGGGGTGGCGGGGAGCTGTTTTTT
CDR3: CASRIQGGGGELFF

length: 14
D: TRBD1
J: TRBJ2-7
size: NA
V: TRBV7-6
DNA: TGTGCCAGCAGCTTATATGGACAGGGGGGCGAGCAGTACTTC
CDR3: CASSLYGQGGEQYF

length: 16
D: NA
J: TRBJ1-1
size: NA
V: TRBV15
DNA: TGTGCCACCTACGATCTGGGGGGCAAGGAGGACACTGAAGCTTTCTTT
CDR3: CATYDLGGKEDTEAFF

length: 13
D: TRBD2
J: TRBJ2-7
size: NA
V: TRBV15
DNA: TGTGCCACCTCAGCGGGAGTTAGGAACGAGCAGTACTTC
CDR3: CATSAGVRNEQYF

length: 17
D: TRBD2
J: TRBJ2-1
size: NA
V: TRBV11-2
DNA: TGTGCCAGCAGCGGTCTAGCGGGGGGTTGGTCGGACAATGAGCAGTTCTTC
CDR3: CASSGLAGGWSDNEQFF

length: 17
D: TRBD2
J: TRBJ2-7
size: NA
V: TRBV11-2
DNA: TGTGCCAGCAGCTCCCCAGCCGGGACTAAGAGTCCCTACGAGCAGTACTTC
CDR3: CASSSPAGTKSPYEQYF

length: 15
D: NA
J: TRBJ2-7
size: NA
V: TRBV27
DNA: TGTGCCAGCAGTTTACTACCACCGGGCACCTACGAGCAGTACTTC
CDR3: CASSLLPPGTYEQYF

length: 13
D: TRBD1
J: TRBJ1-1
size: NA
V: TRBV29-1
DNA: TGCAGCGTTGTAAGACAGGGGATTCCTGAAGCTTTCTTT
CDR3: CSVVRQGIPEAFF

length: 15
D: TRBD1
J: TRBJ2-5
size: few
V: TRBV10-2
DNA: TGCGCCAGCAGCGCCGGGACAGAGTACCAAGAGACCCAGTACTTC
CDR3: CASSAGTEYQETQYF

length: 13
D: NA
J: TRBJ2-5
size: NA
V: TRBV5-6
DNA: TGTGCCAGCAGCTTGGGCGGGGAAGAGACCCAGTACTTC
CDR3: CASSLGGEETQYF

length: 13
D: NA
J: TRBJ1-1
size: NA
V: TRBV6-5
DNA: TGTGCCAGCAGTTACGCCGGGTCTACTGGAGCTTTCTTT
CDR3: CASSYAGSTGAFF

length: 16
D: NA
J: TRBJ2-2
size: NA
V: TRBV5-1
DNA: TGCGCCAGCAGCTCGGACCGGGACATTAACACCGGGGAGCTGTTTTTT
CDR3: CASSSDRDINTGELFF

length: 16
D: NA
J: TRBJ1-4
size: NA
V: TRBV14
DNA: TGTGCCAGCAGCCAAGAGGGTGAAGGAACTAATGAAAAACTGTTTTTT
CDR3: CASSQEGEGTNEKLFF

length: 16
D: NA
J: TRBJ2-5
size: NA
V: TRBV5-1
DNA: TGCGCCAGCAGCTTGGCTTACGGGGCCGTATGGGAGACCCAGTACTTC
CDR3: CASSLAYGAVWETQYF

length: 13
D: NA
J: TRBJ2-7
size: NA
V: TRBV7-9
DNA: TGTGCCAGCAGCTTGTCTGGAGGGGTCGAGCAGTACTTC
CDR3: CASSLSGGVEQYF

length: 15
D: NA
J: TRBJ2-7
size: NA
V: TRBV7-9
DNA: TGTGCCAGCAGCTCCCAAACGGCGGTCTCCTACGAGCAGTACTTC
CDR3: CASSSQTAVSYEQYF

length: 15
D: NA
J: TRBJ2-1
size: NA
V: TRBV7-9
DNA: NA
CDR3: CASSSSGRKPNEQFF

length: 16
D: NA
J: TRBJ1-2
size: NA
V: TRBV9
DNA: TGTGCCAGCAGCCCCAGTTACAGCGGGAGTCGGGATAGCTACACCTTC
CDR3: CASSPSYSGSRDSYTF

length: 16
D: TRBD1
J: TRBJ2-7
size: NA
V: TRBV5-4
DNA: TGTGCCAGCAGCCACGGACAGGGGAGTTTGTCCTACGAGCAGTACTTC
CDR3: CASSHGQGSLSYEQYF

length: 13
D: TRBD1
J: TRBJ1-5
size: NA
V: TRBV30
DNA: TGTGCCTGGAGTGGACAGGGTTCGGAGCCCCAGCATTTT
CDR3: CAWSGQGSEPQHF

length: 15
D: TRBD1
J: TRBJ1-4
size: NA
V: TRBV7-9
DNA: TGTGCCAGCAGCCCCATGGGACAGGGAGACGAAAAACTGTTTTTT
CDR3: CASSPMGQGDEKLFF

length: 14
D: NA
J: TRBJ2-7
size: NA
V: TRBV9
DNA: TGTGCCAGCAGCCCGGGGGCCCCATTGGACGAGCAGTACTTC
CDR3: CASSPGAPLDEQYF

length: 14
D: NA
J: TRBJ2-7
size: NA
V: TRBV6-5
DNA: TGTGCCAGCAGTTACTACGACGGGGTCTACGAGCAGTACTTC
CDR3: CASSYYDGVYEQYF

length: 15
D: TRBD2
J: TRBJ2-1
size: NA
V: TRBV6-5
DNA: TGTGCCAGCAGCGTAAGCGGGAGCCTTTACAATGAGCAGTTCTTC
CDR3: CASSVSGSLYNEQFF

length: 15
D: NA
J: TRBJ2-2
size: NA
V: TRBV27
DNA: TGTGCCAGCAGTTTCTTAGGCAGGAACACCGGGGAGCTGTTTTTT
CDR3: CASSFLGRNTGELFF

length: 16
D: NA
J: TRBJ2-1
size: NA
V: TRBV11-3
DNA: TGTGCCAGCAGCTCCTCGGAGGGAGCCCTTGGCAATGAGCAGTTCTTC
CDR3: CASSSSEGALGNEQFF

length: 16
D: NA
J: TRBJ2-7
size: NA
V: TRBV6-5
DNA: TGTGCCAGCAGTTACTCGATGGGGGAGCGTCCCTACGAGCAGTACTTC
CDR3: CASSYSMGERPYEQYF

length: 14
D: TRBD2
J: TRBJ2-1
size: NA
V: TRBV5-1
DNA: TGCGCCAGCAGCTTGACGGGGGGGCCGAATGAGCAGTTCTTC
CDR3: CASSLTGGPNEQFF

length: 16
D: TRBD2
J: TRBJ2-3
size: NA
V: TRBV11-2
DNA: TGTGCCAGCAGCCCCAGCGGAGGCGGGAGGTTGGATACGCAGTATTTT
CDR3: CASSPSGGGRLDTQYF

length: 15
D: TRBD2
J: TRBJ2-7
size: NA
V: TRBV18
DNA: TGTGCCAGCTCACTACCACTAGCGGGAGGCTACGAGCAGTACTTC
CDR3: CASSLPLAGGYEQYF

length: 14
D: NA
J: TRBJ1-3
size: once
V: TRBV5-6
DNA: TGTGCCAGCAGCTTGGGATCTCCTGGAAACACCATATATTTT
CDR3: CASSLGSPGNTIYF

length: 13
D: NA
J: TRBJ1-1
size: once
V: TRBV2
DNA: TGTGCCAGCAGTGAAGCGGCAGGGGCTGAAGCTTTCTTT
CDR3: CASSEAAGAEAFF

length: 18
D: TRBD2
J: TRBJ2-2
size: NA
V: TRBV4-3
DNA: TGCGCCAGCAGTCCGTTCCTCTCAGCGGGAGGCGGCACCGGGGAGCTGTTTTTT
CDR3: CASSPFLSAGGGTGELFF

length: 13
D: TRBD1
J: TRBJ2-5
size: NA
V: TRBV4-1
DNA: TGCGCCACCTCAGACAGGGTGGCGGAGACCCAGTACTTC
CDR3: CATSDRVAETQYF

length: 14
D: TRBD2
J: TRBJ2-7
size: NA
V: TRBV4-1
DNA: TGCGCCAGCAGCGTGAGGCGGGGGGCGCTTGAGCAGTACTTC
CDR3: CASSVRRGALEQYF

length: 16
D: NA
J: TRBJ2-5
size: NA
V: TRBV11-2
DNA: TGTGCCAGCAATACCCCAATTACAGGAACGGAAGAGACCCAGTACTTC
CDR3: CASNTPITGTEETQYF

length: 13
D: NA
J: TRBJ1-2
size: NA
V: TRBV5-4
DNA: TGTGCCAGCAGCTTGGCGGATGCGGGAGGCTACACCTTC
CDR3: CASSLADAGGYTF

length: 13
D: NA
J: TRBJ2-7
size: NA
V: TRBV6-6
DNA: TGTGCCAGCAGTACCGGTTACCCCTACGAGCAGTACTTC
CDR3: CASSTGYPYEQYF

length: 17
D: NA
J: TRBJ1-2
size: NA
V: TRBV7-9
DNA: TGTGCCAGCAGCTTATTTAGTCCGTCCGCATCTAACTATGGCTACACCTTC
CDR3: CASSLFSPSASNYGYTF

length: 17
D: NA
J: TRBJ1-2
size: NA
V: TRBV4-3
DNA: TGCGCCAGCAGCCAAGATGTGATCGGACACGTCGGCTATGGCTACACCTTC
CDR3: CASSQDVIGHVGYGYTF

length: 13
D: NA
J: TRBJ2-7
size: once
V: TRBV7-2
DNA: TGTGCCAGCAGCTCCAGCGCGAACTACGAGCAGTACTTC
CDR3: CASSSSANYEQYF

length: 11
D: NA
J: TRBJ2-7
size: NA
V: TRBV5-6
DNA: TGTGCCAGCAGCCAGGCGGGGGAGCAGTACTTC
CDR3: CASSQAGEQYF

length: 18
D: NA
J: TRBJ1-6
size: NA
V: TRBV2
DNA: TGTGCCACAAAGACAGGTGGGATGGTTGGGGTCGTGGGCTCACCCCTCCACTTT
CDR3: CATKTGGMVGVVGSPLHF

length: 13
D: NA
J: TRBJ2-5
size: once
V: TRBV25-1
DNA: TGTGCCAGCAGTGAAGACCCACAAGAGACCCAGTACTTC
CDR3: CASSEDPQETQYF

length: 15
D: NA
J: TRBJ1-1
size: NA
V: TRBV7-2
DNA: TGTGCCAGCAGCCTCGCAGGGGCGAGGGACACTGAAGCTTTCTTT
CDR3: CASSLAGARDTEAFF

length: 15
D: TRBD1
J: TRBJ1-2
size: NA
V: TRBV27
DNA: TGTGCCAGCAGTTCGGGAACGACAGGGCTAACCCGCTACACCTTC
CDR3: CASSSGTTGLTRYTF

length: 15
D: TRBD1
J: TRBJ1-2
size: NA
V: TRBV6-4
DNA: TGTGCCAGCATTAATCGGACAGGGAGCGACTATGGCTACACCTTC
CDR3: CASINRTGSDYGYTF

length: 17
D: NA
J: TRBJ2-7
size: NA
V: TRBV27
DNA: TGTGCCAGCAGTTTATCGCCCGGGACCGATGCCTTCTACGAGCAGTACTTC
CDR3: CASSLSPGTDAFYEQYF

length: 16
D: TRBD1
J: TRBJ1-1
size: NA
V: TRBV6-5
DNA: TGTGCCAGCAGTTACTCGGAAGACAGGGGAAACACTGAAGCTTTCTTT
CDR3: CASSYSEDRGNTEAFF

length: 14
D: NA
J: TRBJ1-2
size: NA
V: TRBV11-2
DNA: TGTGCCAGCAGCTTAGTTCCGGTCGACTATGGCTACACCTTC
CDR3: CASSLVPVDYGYTF

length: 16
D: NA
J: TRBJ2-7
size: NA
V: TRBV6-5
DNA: TGTGCCAGCAGTTACTCGTGGCAGGGGGGGACCTACGAGCAGTACTTC
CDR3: CASSYSWQGGTYEQYF

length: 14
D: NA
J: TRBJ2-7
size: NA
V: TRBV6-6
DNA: TGTGCCAGCAGTTACTCGAGCGCCTCGTACGAGCAGTACTTC
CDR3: CASSYSSASYEQYF